This TCR beta chain derives from a study of cytomegalovirus exposure and HLA in healthy donors. The donors gave bone marrow, and they were healthy. The CDR3 sequence is 16 residues long. V lost 4 bases, J lost 0 bases, and 12 bases lay in between. CDR1 MNHEY and CDR2 SVGAGI come from the germline V gene. As to this clone: Its antigen is not identified.

The study, taken as a whole, reports: On later analysis, the bulk of CMV-associated TCR beta chains appeared to be HLA-restricted.

Researchers ran the PCR with 60 Vbeta and 13 Jbeta primers. Method: immunoSEQ multiplex PCR; TCRdb's copy keeps in-frame clones and lacks some. The sample has 100,000 or so clones, 60% to 85% seen once; the top ten hold 8.6%. The sequenced material came from PBMCs. The chain combines TRBV6-5 with TRBJ1-4; weak D call: TRBD1 (5 bases). The clonotype originates from a woman in her thirties or forties in good health and CMV-seropositive. The DNA for the CDR3 is TGTGCCAGCAGTTCCAATTGGGGGGCAACTAATGAAAAACTGTTTTTT. Translation gives CASSSNWGATNEKLFF.